Given below is one T cell receptor (beta chain) in context. Repertoires were generated with immunoSEQ multiplex PCR, while TCRdb's copy carries only in-frame clones and drops some. The repertoire holds about 160,000 clones, with approximately 80% as singletons. The sample belongs to a study of blood T cell repertoires in COVID-19. On the study more broadly: The study drew acute and convalescent COVID-19 samples from the United States, Italy and Spain. From T cells, B-cell-depleted T cells, or PBMCs came the material, which was cDNA or gDNA.

Material for sequencing was peripheral blood. This TCR was recovered from a man between 60 and 75 years old with acute or convalescent COVID-19.

The CDR3: CATSREESGGYTF. Written as DNA, the CDR3 is TGTGCCACCAGCAGAGAGGAGTCTGGCGGCTACACCTTC. The chain links TRBV15 to TRBJ1-2; D gene uncertain. Germline V CDR1 and CDR2: LNHNV, YYDKDF (reference sequence). The CDR3 totals 13 residues. Trimming removed 0 bases from V and 8 bases from J, with 10 bases in between.